This TCR beta chain was profiled in a study of T cell responses to AZD1222 COVID-19 vaccine. Some clones are missing from TCRdb's copy, which holds only in-frame ones; the method was immunoSEQ multiplex PCR. The sample contains 110,000 to 150,000 clones, 85% to 95% of which appear only once. The CDR3 contains 11 residues. Trimming cost V 6 bases and J 8 bases, with 10 bases left between them. The sample consisted of peripheral blood, taken on day 0 of AZD1222 vaccination. The J gene is TRBJ1-2, the V gene TRBV12-3 or TRBV12-4; D not certain. The TCR sequence derives from an adult in good health. CDR3 region: CASSLGRGYTF. DNA of the CDR3: TGTGCCAGCAGCCTTGGACGGGGCTACACCTTC.